These 16 T cell receptor beta chains were sequenced from one sample in a study of T cells in Graves' hyperthyroidism and ophthalmopathy (dated by TCRdb to between 2018 and 2021). The library relied on multiplex PCR. Sequenced using an Illumina HiSeq 2000. The TCR beta CDR3 regions were amplified from the RNA transcripts. The TCR CDR3 was subjected to a first round of RT-PCR using the HTBI primer set and the Qiagen OneStep RT-PCR kit. TCRdb ran its own pipeline on the public reads, namely fastp trimming at Q25 and MiXCR clone calling, and kept in-frame beta chains. Each CDR3 protein gets just one entry, which takes the most common genes and DNA from the rows behind it. This sample lists under 400,000 distinct CDR3 sequences; about 13% were detected once. 9.2% of the sample is held by the ten biggest clonotypes. What was sequenced was blood. The receptors derive from a woman under 30 with Graves' hyperthyroidism.

This clonotype was seen repeatedly, ten times or more. J is TRBJ2-2 and V is TRBV6-1; either TRBD1 or TRBD2 may fit D (6 bases each). The germline V and J ends were trimmed by 6 bases and 6 bases, with 17 bases remaining between them. The germline V gene encodes CDR1 MNHNS and CDR2 SASEGT. The CDR3 has 15 residues. For the CDR3, the DNA is TGTGCCAGCAGAGGGGGGACAACTCGGCCCGGGGAGCTGTTTTTT. This sequence encodes CASRGGTTRPGELFF.

This clonotype was recorded many times. The chain carries TRBV20-1 and TRBJ1-1; no reliable D call. Germline V gives CDR1 DFQATT, CDR2 SNEGSKA (reference sequence). Trimming took off 3 bases at V and 4 bases at J, with 15 bases between the two ends. The CDR3 consists of 14 residues. For the CDR3, the DNA is TGCAGTGCTAGGATCGGGAGACGCACCACTGAAGCTTTCTTT. Amino acid sequence: CSARIGRRTTEAFF.

The V call is TRBV10-1, the J call TRBJ1-3; D is uncertain. V gave up 10 bases and J gave up 1 base, with 11 bases separating them. Germline V CDR1 and CDR2: WNHNN, SYGVQD (reference sequence). This CDR3 region has 13 residues. The CDR3 region has the DNA TGCGCCAACGTAGACCGATCTGGAAACACCATATATTTT. Its protein product is CANVDRSGNTIYF.

The J gene is TRBJ2-7, the V gene TRBV19; the D gene could be TRBD1 or TRBD2 (5 bases each). With 5 bases removed from V and 7 bases from J, the gap between germline ends came to 18 bases. The CDR3 has 14 residues. Germline-derived CDR1 and CDR2 are LNHDA and SQIVND (reference sequence). The DNA for the CDR3 is TGTGCCAGTAGTCCCCGTGGGGGTCAATGGGAGCAGTACTTC. Translated, it gives CASSPRGGQWEQYF.

This clonotype showed up just a few times. This chain uses TRBV5-1 with TRBJ1-3, with 7 positions matching TRBD1. The germline V gene encodes CDR1 SGHRS and CDR2 YFSETQ. With 0 bases clipped from V and 2 bases from J, the junction kept 5 bases outside the gene matches. This CDR3 region has 16 residues. The CDR3, as DNA: TGCGCCAGCAGCTTGGACAGGGGACAAGCTGGAAACACCATATATTTT. Amino acid sequence: CASSLDRGQAGNTIYF. The full variable domain, its missing parts supplied by reference TRBV5-1 and TRBJ1-3, is KAGVTQTPRYLIKTRGQQVTLSCSPISGHRSVSWYQQTPGQGLQFLFEYFSETQRNKGNFPGRFSGRQFSNSRSEMNVSTLELGDSALYLCASSLDRGQAGNTIYFGEGSWLTVV.

The chain links TRBV19 to TRBJ1-4; 9 bases align to TRBD1. CDR3 size: 15 residues. J lost 6 bases, V lost 6 bases, and 8 bases had no gene match. Per the germline V gene, CDR1 is LNHDA and CDR2 is SQIVND (reference sequence). CDR3 protein: CASSPRTGADEKLFF. The DNA of the CDR3 is TGTGCCAGTAGCCCCCGGACAGGGGCGGATGAAAAACTGTTTTTT. The full variable domain, rest sourced from reference TRBV19 and TRBJ1-4, is DGGITQSPKYLFRKEGQNVTLSCEQNLNHDAMYWYRQDPGQGLRLIYYSQIVNDFQKGDIAEGYSVSREKKESFPLTVTSAQKNPTAFYLCASSPRTGADEKLFFGSGTQLSVL.

This chain uses TRBV4-2 with TRBJ2-1; TRBD2 might be the D (6 bases). This CDR3 region has 14 residues. Germline CDR1 and CDR2: LGHNA and YNFKEQ. The V and J ends lost 0 bases and 9 bases respectively, with 12 bases between them. The CDR3 sequence: CASSQDGGITEQFF. CDR3 in DNA: TGTGCCAGCAGCCAAGATGGGGGGATTACTGAGCAGTTCTTC.

There are a few counts of this clonotype. Being one base from a much bigger clone, this may be a read error. Lacking the conserved final phenylalanine or tryptophan, this CDR3 likely reflects a read error. CDR3 bases: TGTGCCAGCAGGGGTGATGGGACTGAAGCTTTCCTT. Translation gives CASRGDGTEAFL. This chain uses TRBV2 with TRBJ1-1, with D unclear. CDR1 is SNHLY and CDR2 is FYNNEI in the germline V gene. The CDR3 is 12 amino acids. Trimming pared 6 bases from V and 5 bases from J, leaving 10 bases between.

This clonotype was seen repeatedly, ten times or more. The gene calls are TRBV5-6 and TRBJ2-3; D remains unclear. The germline CDR1 and CDR2 sequences are SGHDT and YYEEEE. With 1 base removed from V and 2 bases from J, the gap between germline ends came to 8 bases. The CDR3 has 14 amino acids. The CDR3 region is CASSLKQITDTQYF. The CDR3 DNA is TGTGCCAGCAGCTTGAAACAGATCACAGATACGCAGTATTTT.

This clonotype was seen a handful of times. The rearrangement joins TRBV7-2 to TRBJ2-7, with D tentatively TRBD2 (6 bases). The CDR3 length is 14 residues. Germline CDR1 is SGHTA and CDR2 is FQGNSA. Trimming removed 5 bases at V and 1 base at J, with 12 bases between. The DNA of the CDR3 is TGTGCCAGCAGCAGGGACTCCCATTCCTACGAGCAGTACTTC. It yields the protein CASSRDSHSYEQYF.

This clonotype came up many times. The CDR3 is CASSLSLGSHQPQHF. The CDR3 nucleotides are TGTGCCAGCAGTTTATCGCTTGGGAGCCATCAGCCCCAGCATTTT. The chain is built from TRBV27 and TRBJ1-5; D not resolved. This CDR3 region has 15 residues. V gave up 0 bases and J gave up 5 bases, with 11 bases separating them. Looked up from germline, CDR1 is MNHEY and CDR2 is SMNVEV (reference sequence).

There are many counts of this clonotype. The chain couples TRBV12-3 or TRBV12-4 to TRBJ2-5, with TRBD1 as a possible D gene (5 bases). CDR3 size: 13 residues. Deletions cut 4 bases from V and 5 bases from J, with 11 bases between. CDR3 amino acids: CASSSAGLETQYF. The CDR3, as DNA: TGTGCCAGCAGTTCGGCAGGGCTGGAGACCCAGTACTTC.

In the case of this clonotype: One base away lies a much larger clone, so this may be a sequencing read error. This chain links TRBV3-1 with TRBJ2-2; the D gene is possibly TRBD2 (6 bases). The CDR3 extends over 16 amino acids. Germline loops: CDR1 LGHDT, CDR2 YNNKEL (reference sequence). The CDR3, as DNA: TGTGCCAGCAGCCAAGTCGGGGACTGGTATACCGGGGAGCTGCTTTTT. This sequence encodes CASSQVGDWYTGELLF.

This clonotype was counted ten times or more. The V gene is TRBV12-3 or TRBV12-4, the J gene TRBJ2-7, with 10 bases identical to TRBD2. V gave up 7 bases and J gave up 4 bases; unmatched junction bases: 7. This CDR3 contains 14 residues. This CDR3 reads CASIRSGGGYEQYF. DNA of the CDR3: TGTGCCAGCATCAGGAGCGGGGGGGGATACGAGCAGTACTTC.

This clonotype was picked up many times. The chain combines TRBV11-1 with TRBJ2-2, with a possible D match to TRBD1 (5 bases). The CDR3 is 15 amino acids. Germline CDR1 SGHAT, CDR2 FQDESV (reference sequence). V shed 4 bases and J shed 6 bases, with 15 bases lying between them. CDR3 in amino acids: CASSSLDTWAGELFF. The CDR3 DNA follows: TGTGCCAGCAGCTCCTTGGACACATGGGCCGGGGAGCTGTTTTTT.

This clonotype was counted at least ten times. V usage is TRBV28 and J usage is TRBJ2-6; 10 bases map to TRBD1. Losses at the gene ends were 7 bases for V and 1 base for J; bases not matched to a gene: 4. Germline CDR1 and CDR2: MDHEN and SYDVKM. This CDR3 region has 16 residues. CDR3 bases: TGTGCCAGCAAAGGGACAGGGGTTTCTGGGGCCAACGTCCTGACTTTC. Translated, it gives CASKGTGVSGANVLTF.